The text below deals with one T cell receptor (beta chain). V gave up 6 bases and J gave up 4 bases; unmatched junction bases: 11. The germline CDR1 and CDR2 sequences are MDHEN and SYDVKM. The CDR3 loop spans 16 amino acids. This record belongs to a study of early T cells in non-severe SARS-CoV-2 infection. Study in general: Alpha and beta chains were unpaired, from unsorted whole-blood bulk RNA.

TCRdb re-analysed the 5' RACE reads in MiXCR, keeping a single row per CDR3 protein. The sample lists more than 60,000 distinct CDR3 sequences, roughly 9.5% seen once, with around 5.5% in the top ten. The clonotype was recovered from an adult who was a healthcare worker with PCR-confirmed SARS-CoV-2 infection or an uninfected control (not recorded which). Sequenced material: whole blood. The chain recombines TRBV28 with TRBJ2-1, with 8 bases fitting TRBD2. The CDR3: CASSPTSGPSYNEQFF. In nucleotides, the CDR3 is TGTGCCAGCAGCCCTACTAGCGGTCCCTCTTACAATGAGCAGTTCTTC. Filled out from reference TRBV28 and TRBJ2-1, the complete variable domain reads DVKVTQSSRYLVKRTGEKVFLECVQDMDHENMFWYRQDPGLGLRLIYFSYDVKMKEKGDIPEGYSVSREKKERFSLILESASTNQTSMYLCASSPTSGPSYNEQFFGPGTRLTVL.